A selection of T cell receptor beta chains follows, all from one sample in a study of radiotherapy plus CTLA-4 blockade in lung cancer. TCRdb's copy holds only in-frame clones and misses some; the assay was immunoSEQ multiplex PCR. The data show some 92,000 clones, 82% seen once. The starting material was peripheral blood, obtained from a patient treated with radiotherapy plus ipilimumab. All receptors derive from a human donor with non-small cell lung cancer who had a partial response to radiotherapy plus ipilimumab. The CDR3 runs from the conserved cysteine through the conserved F or W. Fields, in order: CDR3 protein, CDR3 DNA, V gene, clone size, D gene, J gene. D genes are given only for firm matches. Part of the rows lack a size; the others show once, few, many or a class for expanded clones.

CASTAGQWTDTQYF TGTGCCAGCACGGCTGGACAGTGGACAGATACGCAGTATTTT TRBV2 . . TRBJ2-3
CASSILGLLNTEAFF TGTGCCAGTAGTATCCTCGGACTTTTGAACACTGAAGCTTTCTTT TRBV19 . . TRBJ1-1
CASSLVSTGGNTIYF TGCGCCAGCAGCTTGGTTTCGACGGGAGGAAACACCATATATTTT TRBV5-1 . . TRBJ1-3
CASSSSRDRVGYTF TGTGCCAGCAGTTCTTCCCGCGACAGGGTTGGCTACACCTTC TRBV2 . TRBD1 TRBJ1-2
CASSLQGDTDTQYF TGCGCCAGCAGCTTGCAAGGGGACACAGATACGCAGTATTTT TRBV5-1 . . TRBJ2-3
CASSEGGTGYGYTF TGTGCCAGCAGCGAGGGAGGGACGGGCTATGGCTACACCTTC TRBV9 . . TRBJ1-2
CASSSNPGQGGQKAFF TGCGCCAGCAGCTCAAACCCGGGACAGGGGGGACAAAAAGCTTTCTTT TRBV5-1 . TRBD1 TRBJ1-1
CASSLRVTSAYNEQFF TGCGCCAGCAGCTTGAGGGTGACTAGCGCTTACAATGAGCAGTTCTTC TRBV5-1 . TRBD2 TRBJ2-1
CASSISGDTGELFF TGCGCCAGTTCCATAAGTGGAGACACCGGGGAGCTGTTTTTT TRBV5-1 . . TRBJ2-2
CASSLVGVTNYGYTF TGTGCCAGCAGCTTAGTCGGGGTGACTAACTATGGCTACACCTTC TRBV7-2 . . TRBJ1-2
CASSRSDSYNEQFF TGTGCCAGCAGTCGTAGCGACTCCTACAATGAGCAGTTCTTC TRBV28 . . TRBJ2-1
CASSPWGQSGTGELFF TGTGCCAGCAGCCCTTGGGGACAGTCGGGCACCGGGGAGCTGTTTTTT TRBV14 . TRBD1 TRBJ2-2
CASSLMGGQETQYF TGTGCCAGCAGCTTGATGGGGGGCCAAGAGACCCAGTACTTC TRBV7-6 . . TRBJ2-5
CASSPQSSGSASYEQYF TGTGCCAGCTCACCACAGTCTAGCGGGAGTGCGTCCTACGAGCAGTACTTC TRBV18 . TRBD2 TRBJ2-7
CASSSTGGTGELFF TGTGCCAGCAGTTCGACCGGGGGCACCGGGGAGCTGTTTTTT TRBV27 few . TRBJ2-2
CASTQSGEGNTEAFF TGCGCCAGCACCCAATCAGGGGAAGGGAACACTGAAGCTTTCTTT TRBV23-1 once . TRBJ1-1
CASSRGLAGSEQYF TGTGCCAGCAGCAGGGGACTAGCGGGAAGCGAGCAGTACTTC TRBV6-5 . TRBD2 TRBJ2-7
CASSPSIAAETQYF TGTGCCAGCAGCCCTTCGATAGCGGCCGAGACCCAGTACTTC TRBV9 . . TRBJ2-5
CASSPGTGGEQPQHF TGTGCCAGCAGTCCAGGGACAGGGGGCGAACAGCCCCAGCATTTT TRBV28 . TRBD1 TRBJ1-5
CASSNGQASRNEQFF TGTGCCAGTAGTAACGGACAGGCGTCGAGGAATGAGCAGTTCTTC TRBV19 . TRBD1 TRBJ2-1
CASSFDRGYEQYF TGTGCCAGTAGTTTTGACAGGGGGTACGAGCAGTACTTC TRBV19 . TRBD1 TRBJ2-7
CASSLGVGEAQYF TGTGCCAGCAGCTTGGGAGTTGGAGAGGCCCAGTACTTC TRBV7-3 . . TRBJ2-5
CASSLGQVTYEQYF TGCGCCAGCAGCTTGGGACAGGTCACCTACGAGCAGTACTTC TRBV5-1 . . TRBJ2-7
CASSPRRESTGELFF TGTGCCAGCAGCCCAAGGCGGGAGTCCACCGGGGAGCTGTTTTTT TRBV7-3 . TRBD2 TRBJ2-2
CASSQDRGRYEQYF TGTGCCAGCAGTCAAGACAGGGGGCGGTACGAGCAGTACTTC TRBV7-2 . TRBD1 TRBJ2-7
CASSLELAGGNEQYF TGCGCCAGCAGCTTGGAACTAGCGGGAGGTAACGAGCAGTACTTC TRBV5-1 . TRBD2 TRBJ2-7
CASRTYSGNTIYF TGTGCCTCCCGGACATACTCTGGAAACACCATATATTTT TRBV6-5 . . TRBJ1-3
CASSLVPSGRGSYNEQFF TGTGCCAGCAGCTTAGTTCCTAGCGGGAGGGGGTCCTACAATGAGCAGTTCTTC TRBV7-9 . TRBD2 TRBJ2-1
CASSLNAPGLAGGNEQYF TGTGCCAGCAGCTTAAACGCTCCGGGCCTAGCGGGAGGGAACGAGCAGTACTTC TRBV7-2 . TRBD2 TRBJ2-7
CASSSPPGQGDEQFF TGTGCCAGCAGCTCACCCCCGGGACAGGGGGATGAGCAGTTCTTC TRBV7-9 few TRBD1 TRBJ2-1
CAWSPQGAGWGSDYEQFF TGTGCCTGGAGTCCACAGGGAGCGGGATGGGGGTCTGATTATGAGCAGTTCTTC TRBV30 few . TRBJ2-1
CASSLSQGGAYGYTF TGTGCCAGCAGTTTATCCCAGGGAGGGGCTTATGGCTACACCTTC TRBV27 few . TRBJ1-2
CASSVEGQGYSPLHF TGTGCCAGCAGCGTAGAGGGACAGGGATACTCACCCCTCCACTTT TRBV9 . TRBD1 TRBJ1-6
CASSTRERGKNIQYF TGTGCCAGCAGCACGCGGGAGAGGGGCAAAAACATTCAGTACTTC TRBV28 once TRBD2 TRBJ2-4
CASSARGSVTTDTQYF TGTGCCAGCAGCGCCCGGGGGTCAGTTACTACAGATACGCAGTATTTT TRBV9 . . TRBJ2-3
CASSLGSTGNTEAFF TGCGCCAGCAGCCTAGGATCGACGGGGAACACTGAAGCTTTCTTT TRBV4-1 . . TRBJ1-1